The 2 T cell receptor beta chains reported below all come from one sample, sequenced in a study of blood T cell repertoires in COVID-19. Repertoires were generated with immunoSEQ multiplex PCR, while TCRdb's copy carries only in-frame clones and drops some. Among about 130,000 clones, around 83% were seen once, and the ten largest hold roughly 3%. The sample taken for sequencing was peripheral blood. These receptors were obtained from a woman older than 75 with acute or convalescent COVID-19.

The rearrangement joins TRBV6-2 or TRBV6-3 to TRBJ1-5, with a weak D call TRBD1 (5 bases). V lost 5 bases and J lost 6, with 14 bases in between. Germline lookup yields CDR1 MNHEY and CDR2 SVGEGT. The CDR3 has 14 residues. Written as DNA, the CDR3 is TGTGCCAGCAGTATTGCAGGGTTTGGTCAGCCCCAGCATTTT. Protein: CASSIAGFGQPQHF.

This chain joins TRBV11-2 and TRBJ1-2, with D possibly matching TRBD1 (6 bases). This CDR3 comprises 15 residues. Germline CDR1 reads SGHAT; CDR2 reads FQNNGV. V shed 3 bases and J shed 0 bases, with 11 bases lying between them. The CDR3 bases are TGTGCCAGCAGCTTCTGGACAGAGACTAACTATGGCTACACCTTC. It encodes CASSFWTETNYGYTF.